What follows describes a single TCR beta chain. Germline loops: CDR1 KGHSH, CDR2 LQKENI. The CDR3 consists of 15 residues. With 3 bases clipped from V and 4 bases from J, the junction kept 7 bases outside the gene matches. This entry is derived from a study of blood T cell repertoires in COVID-19. The overall study: Donors in the United States, Italy and Spain gave samples during acute or convalescent COVID-19. The cDNA or gDNA used as material had been derived from T cells, B-cell-depleted T cells, or PBMCs.

Authors' data handling: Reference gene primer amplification in the assay estimated nucleated cell counts. Using immunoSEQ multiplex PCR, the repertoire was profiled, and TCRdb retains in-frame clones only, with some absent. V, J and clone size are taken as reported in that table, and D and trimming were inferred from the DNA itself. The sample has about 190,000 clones, approximately 78% seen once. Specimen: peripheral blood. The V gene is TRBV18, the J gene TRBJ2-5, with 8 bases that match TRBD1. This TCR was sampled from an elderly woman with active or convalescent COVID-19. As DNA, the CDR3 is TGTGCCAGCTCACCGAGACAGGGGCCAGGAGAGACCCAGTACTTC. Its protein is CASSPRQGPGETQYF.